The next 20 T cell receptor beta chains were all read from a single sample in a study of shared clonotypes between healthy human individuals. Produced via immunoSEQ multiplex PCR; TCRdb's table is partial and in-frame only. The repertoire holds some 1.1 million clones, with roughly 77% as singletons. The sample comprised memory CD4+ T cells from PBMCs. The subset is: CD45RA-negative fraction. These receptors all stem from a man aged 18 to 29 in good health. Some clones in this sample may be carry-over from other donors' samples.

A single count supports this clone. The V and J genes are TRBV2 and TRBJ1-6; TRBD1 agrees at 8 bases. Germline CDR1 is SNHLY and CDR2 is FYNNEI. The CDR3 runs 14 residues. V lost 3 bases and J lost 11; bases outside the gene matches: 6. CDR3 sequence (DNA): TGTGCCAGCAGTGATGGACAGGGAGAGCCACCCCTCCACTTT. Amino acid sequence: CASSDGQGEPPLHF.

Only a few counts were recorded for this clone. The rearrangement links TRBV28 to TRBJ2-7, with TRBD1 matching over 12 bases. CDR3 length equals 16 residues. CDR1 is MDHEN and CDR2 is SYDVKM in the germline V gene. V lost 6 bases, J lost 7 bases, and 13 bases stayed unmatched. The CDR3 sequence: CASSPSRDRGRREQYF. CDR3 nucleotides: TGTGCCAGCAGCCCTTCCCGGGACAGGGGGCGTCGGGAGCAGTACTTC.

The chain has TRBV4-1 and TRBJ1-4, with 7 bases that match TRBD1. Germline CDR1 is MGHRA and CDR2 is YSYEKL. This CDR3 is 17 amino acids long. The junction had 6 bases not matched to a gene; V was cut back by 0 bases and J by 2 bases. CDR3 sequence (DNA): TGCGCCAGCAGCCAAGACTTAGAGGGGGCGACTAATGAAAAACTGTTTTTT. It is translated as CASSQDLEGATNEKLFF.

V and J are TRBV29-1 and TRBJ1-1; 8 bases line up with TRBD1. CDR1 is SQVTM and CDR2 is ANQGSEA in the germline V gene. The V segment lost 4 bases and the J segment 8 bases; nucleotides outside the gene matches: 12. The CDR3 is 14 residues long. The CDR3 loop is CSVVTGDWNPEAFF. The DNA for the CDR3 is TGCAGCGTTGTGACAGGGGATTGGAATCCCGAAGCTTTCTTT. The whole variable domain, filled in from reference TRBV29-1 and TRBJ1-1, reads SAVISQKPSRDICQRGTSLTIQCQVDSQVTMMFWYRQQPGQSLTLIATANQGSEATYESGFVIDKFPISRPNLTFSTLTVSNMSPEDSSIYLCSVVTGDWNPEAFFGQGTRLTVV.

CDR3 loop: CASSREGAYEQYF. The DNA for the CDR3 is TGCGCCAGCAGCAGGGAGGGGGCCTACGAGCAGTACTTC. This rearrangement joins TRBV5-1 to TRBJ2-7; D possibly corresponds to TRBD2 (7 bases). Looked up from germline, CDR1 is SGHRS and CDR2 is YFSETQ. V lost 4 bases and J 2 bases, leaving 10 bases between the germline ends. There are 13 residues in the CDR3. Full variable domain (remainder filled in from reference TRBV5-1 and TRBJ2-7): KAGVTQTPRYLIKTRGQQVTLSCSPISGHRSVSWYQQTPGQGLQFLFEYFSETQRNKGNFPGRFSGRQFSNSRSEMNVSTLELGDSALYLCASSREGAYEQYFGPGTRLTVT.

The CDR3 sequence: CASSYSWGRNYGYTF. In DNA form, the CDR3 reads TGTGCCAGCAGTTACTCCTGGGGAAGAAACTATGGCTACACCTTC. V usage is TRBV6-5 and J usage is TRBJ1-2; no firm D call. Trimming took off 0 bases at V and 2 bases at J, with 10 bases between the two ends. The V gene's germline CDR1 is MNHEY and CDR2 SVGAGI. The CDR3 totals 15 residues.

On this clone itself: This CDR3 is also generated by other DNA sequences in the sample. The gene calls are TRBV9 and TRBJ2-1, with 8 bases identical to TRBD2. Unmatched junction bases numbered 2, after V lost 0 bases and J lost 3 bases. The CDR3 is 15 amino acids. Germline values: CDR1 SGDLS, CDR2 YYNGEE. The CDR3 is CASSVGGRSYNEQFF. In DNA, the CDR3 is TGTGCCAGCAGCGTAGGCGGGAGGAGCTACAATGAGCAGTTCTTC.

The chain combines TRBV7-3 with TRBJ2-7; either TRBD1 or TRBD2 may fit D (5 bases each). The CDR3 is 16 residues long. The germline V gene encodes CDR1 SGHTA and CDR2 FQGTGA. V was pared by 5 bases and J by 2 bases, with 19 bases between. In DNA, the CDR3 is TGTGCCAGCAGCCCGTCGGGGCCCGGAGGTCCCTACGAGCAGTACTTC. This encodes CASSPSGPGGPYEQYF. The full variable domain, rest sourced from reference TRBV7-3 and TRBJ2-7, is GAGVSQTPSNKVTEKGKYVELRCDPISGHTALYWYRQSLGQGPEFLIYFQGTGAADDSGLPNDRFFAVRPEGSVSTLKIQRTERGDSAVYLCASSPSGPGGPYEQYFGPGTRLTVT.

The chain recombines TRBV15 with TRBJ1-1; D is ambiguous. The CDR3 has 14 amino acids. CDR1 and CDR2 (germline): LNHNV, YYDKDF (reference sequence). V lost 0 bases and J lost 7, with 12 bases in between. CDR3 DNA sequence: TGTGCCACCAGCAGAGATGTTAGGGTCGGTGAAGCTTTCTTT. It translates to CATSRDVRVGEAFF.

In this sample, this clone turned up once. The rearrangement uses TRBV29-1 and TRBJ2-7, with 12 positions matching TRBD1. Trimming cost V 7 bases and J 6 bases; bases outside gene matches: 7. CDR1 SQVTM and CDR2 ANQGSEA come from the germline V gene. There are 13 residues in the CDR3. CDR3 DNA: TGCAGCGCTACCGGGACAGGGGGCGCCGAGCAGTACTTC. This sequence encodes CSATGTGGAEQYF.

This clone occurred once. V gene TRBV11-3 combines with J gene TRBJ1-2; D unresolved. The CDR3 is made up of 13 amino acids. Trimming shortened V by 8 bases and J by 3 bases, and 13 bases separated the two germline ends. Looked up from germline, CDR1 is SGHNT and CDR2 is YENEEA. This CDR3 reads CASPQDRDYGYTF. As DNA, the CDR3 is TGTGCCAGCCCCCAGGACCGGGACTATGGCTACACCTTC.

This clone came up a few times. The chain links TRBV2 to TRBJ1-2, with 7 bases that match TRBD1. This CDR3 is built from 17 residues. CDR1 and CDR2 from the germline V gene are SNHLY and FYNNEI. V gave up 5 bases and J gave up 8 bases; unmatched junction bases: 20. This chain's CDR3 is CASSLFRGTGKTGGYTF. The CDR3 DNA reads TGTGCCAGCAGTCTTTTCAGGGGAACAGGGAAGACAGGGGGCTACACCTTC. The entire variable domain, with the rest obtained from reference TRBV2 and TRBJ1-2, is as follows: EPEVTQTPSHQVTQMGQEVILRCVPISNHLYFYWYRQILGQKVEFLVSFYNNEISEKSEIFDDQFSVERPDGSNFTLKIRSTKLEDSAMYFCASSLFRGTGKTGGYTFGSGTRLTVV.

The chain couples TRBV5-1 to TRBJ2-5; D unresolved. Trimming removed 2 bases at V and 5 bases at J, with 22 bases between. CDR3 size: 17 residues. Germline V lookup: CDR1 SGHRS, CDR2 YFSETQ. The CDR3 loop is CASSFALLGLSRETQYF. The CDR3 DNA sequence: TGCGCCAGCAGCTTTGCATTATTAGGTCTTTCCCGGGAGACCCAGTACTTC.

The chain recombines TRBV4-1 with TRBJ2-7, with D possibly being TRBD1 (5 bases). The V end lost 1 base, the J end lost 0 bases, and 13 bases lay between the germline ends. This CDR3 has 16 residues. Germline V gives CDR1 MGHRA, CDR2 YSYEKL. For the CDR3, the DNA is TGCGCCAGCAGCCAAGCGTGGGGCTACCGCTCCTACGAGCAGTACTTC. Its protein product is CASSQAWGYRSYEQYF.

J is TRBJ1-2 and V is TRBV28; D remains ambiguous. V lost 3 bases and J lost 2, with 7 bases in between. The germline V gene has CDR1 MDHEN and CDR2 SYDVKM. The CDR3 sequence is 13 residues long. The CDR3 loop reads CASSLKGNYGYTF. CDR3 DNA sequence: TGTGCCAGCAGTTTGAAGGGCAACTATGGCTACACCTTC.

V gene TRBV7-8 combines with J gene TRBJ2-5; D remains ambiguous. The DNA end is more similar to TRBJ2-7, so the J call may be wrong. The germline V gene encodes CDR1 SGHVS and CDR2 FQNEAQ. The CDR3 has 16 amino acids. CDR3 protein: CASSLNRVGQTYEQYF. In DNA, the CDR3 is TGTGCCAGCAGCTTAAATAGGGTCGGGCAGACCTACGAGCAGTACTTC.

This clone was counted ten times or more. This same CDR3 is encoded by further DNA sequences in the sample. The chain has TRBV9 and TRBJ2-5; D gene ambiguous. The CDR3 sequence is 12 residues long. CDR1 is SGDLS, CDR2 YYNGEE, per germline. The V and J ends lost 0 bases and 5 bases respectively, with 5 bases between them. The CDR3 sequence is CASSVGSETQYF. The CDR3 nucleotides read TGTGCCAGCAGCGTAGGTTCGGAGACCCAGTACTTC.

This clone has a handful of counts. The J gene is TRBJ1-1, the V gene TRBV29-1, with D unresolved. The length of the CDR3 is 11 residues. Trimming took off 7 bases at V and 5 bases at J, with 11 bases between the two ends. Per the germline V gene, CDR1 is SQVTM and CDR2 is ANQGSEA. CDR3 in DNA: TGCAGCGCTCGGAGTGGGACTGAAGCTTTCTTT. Translating it yields CSARSGTEAFF.

This chain uses TRBV29-1 with TRBJ2-7; 9 bases fit TRBD1. V was pared by 4 bases and J by 0 bases, with 13 bases of the junction left unmatched. Germline CDR1 SQVTM, CDR2 ANQGSEA. The CDR3 is 17 amino acids. In nucleotides, the CDR3 is TGCAGCGTTGGGGGGGGAACCGGGACAGGGTTCTCCTACGAGCAGTACTTC. Translated: CSVGGGTGTGFSYEQYF.

V usage is TRBV19 and J usage is TRBJ2-2; the match to TRBD1 covers 7 bases. The junction had 5 bases not matched to a gene; V was cut back by 4 bases and J by 6 bases. The CDR3 runs 14 residues. Germline CDR1 reads LNHDA; CDR2 reads SQIVND (reference sequence). This chain's CDR3 is CASSRDRDPGELFF. The CDR3 nucleotides read TGTGCCAGTAGTAGAGACAGGGATCCCGGGGAGCTGTTTTTT.